This TCR beta chain was captured in a study of blood T cell repertoires in COVID-19. Overall study: T cells, B-cell-depleted T cells, or PBMCs provided the cDNA or gDNA that served as material.

The repertoire was sequenced with immunoSEQ multiplex PCR; TCRdb's copy has only in-frame clones and lacks some. The table lists about 240,000 clones, roughly 87% of them singletons. Germline V gives CDR1 SGHVS, CDR2 FQNEAQ. There are 14 residues in the CDR3. V lost 5 bases and J 4 bases, leaving 12 bases between the germline ends. Sequencing used peripheral blood. The V call is TRBV7-8, the J call TRBJ1-3; D possibly corresponds to TRBD1 (6 bases). The clonotype originates from a man aged 60 to 75 who had recovered from COVID-19. CDR3: CASSNRVLGNTIYF. DNA for the CDR3: TGTGCCAGCAGCAACAGGGTCCTGGGAAACACCATATATTTT.